The 25 T cell receptor beta chains given below trace back to one sample, sequenced in a study of cytomegalovirus exposure and HLA in healthy donors. In the PCR, 60 Vbeta and 13 Jbeta primers were used. This table comes from immunoSEQ multiplex PCR, and its TCRdb copy is limited to in-frame clones, with some not included. The sample records some 150,000 clones, around three quarters being singletons. Material: PBMCs. The receptors originated from a woman in her twenties or thirties in good health and CMV-seropositive.

Only a few counts were recorded for this clone. This chain joins TRBV11-2 and TRBJ2-5, with 7 bases that match TRBD1. Germline assignment: CDR1 SGHAT and CDR2 FQNNGV. Unmatched junction bases numbered 5, after V lost 4 bases and J lost 3 bases. This CDR3 has 14 amino acids. The CDR3 nucleotides are TGTGCCAGCAGCTCTAGGGGGCGCGAAGAGACCCAGTACTTC. Translated, it gives CASSSRGREETQYF.

V usage is TRBV19 and J usage is TRBJ2-1, with 9 bases fitting TRBD1. This CDR3 contains 13 residues. Trimming cost V 11 bases and J 7 bases; bases outside gene matches: 9. Looked up from germline, CDR1 is LNHDA and CDR2 is SQIVND (reference sequence). The CDR3 here is CACRRTGVNEQFF. The CDR3 DNA reads TGTGCCTGCAGGCGGACAGGGGTGAATGAGCAGTTCTTC.

The genes are TRBV5-4 and TRBJ2-7, with 9 bases identical to TRBD1. The CDR3 length is 14 residues. The V gene's germline CDR1 is SGHNT and CDR2 YYREEE (reference sequence). V lost 3 bases to trimming and J lost 4 bases; unmatched junction nucleotides: 5. The CDR3 nucleotides are TGTGCCAGCAGCTCAGGACAGGGGAGATACGAGCAGTACTTC. This encodes CASSSGQGRYEQYF.

The chain combines TRBV9 with TRBJ2-7; 9 bases agree with TRBD2. The V gene end was trimmed by 4 bases and the J gene end by 1 base; junction bases not matched to a gene: 6. The CDR3 length is 15 residues. CDR1 is SGDLS and CDR2 is YYNGEE in the germline V gene. The CDR3 here is CASSHGLAMSYEQYF. Written as DNA, the CDR3 is TGTGCCAGCAGCCATGGACTAGCGATGTCCTACGAGCAGTACTTC.

The chain couples TRBV19 to TRBJ1-2; TRBD1 agrees at 10 bases. Germline assignment: CDR1 LNHDA and CDR2 SQIVND (reference sequence). J gave up 10 bases and V 4 bases, and 9 bases lay outside the gene matches. The CDR3 is made up of 14 amino acids. The CDR3 nucleotides are TGTGCCAGTAGTAGTCCGGACAGGGGGTTTTACTACACCTTC. It specifies CASSSPDRGFYYTF. Drawing the rest from reference TRBV19 and TRBJ1-2, the complete variable domain is DGGITQSPKYLFRKEGQNVTLSCEQNLNHDAMYWYRQDPGQGLRLIYYSQIVNDFQKGDIAEGYSVSREKKESFPLTVTSAQKNPTAFYLCASSSPDRGFYYTFGSGTRLTVV.

This clone was counted a few times. The rearrangement joins TRBV11-2 to TRBJ2-1; tentative D call: TRBD2 (6 bases). The germline V gene has CDR1 SGHAT and CDR2 FQNNGV. V lost 1 base to trimming and J lost 7 bases, with 8 bases between them. The CDR3 spans 13 residues. The CDR3 spells CASSLGAGNEQFF. CDR3 DNA: TGTGCCAGCAGCTTAGGGGCGGGGAATGAGCAGTTCTTC. The variable domain in full, completed from reference TRBV11-2 and TRBJ2-1, reads EAGVAQSPRYKIIEKRQSVAFWCNPISGHATLYWYQQILGQGPKLLIQFQNNGVVDDSQLPKDRFSAERLKGVDSTLKIQPAKLEDSAVYLCASSLGAGNEQFFGPGTRLTVL.

V usage is TRBV5-1 and J usage is TRBJ2-3; 12 bases are shared with TRBD2. This CDR3 is built from 20 residues. Germline values: CDR1 SGHRS, CDR2 YFSETQ. V gave up 2 bases and J gave up 3 bases; unmatched junction bases: 16. CDR3 DNA: TGCGCCAGCAGCTTTACCGGGACTAGCGGGTTGGTACCCGGGACAGATACGCAGTATTTT. Amino acid sequence: CASSFTGTSGLVPGTDTQYF. The full variable domain, rest sourced from reference TRBV5-1 and TRBJ2-3, is KAGVTQTPRYLIKTRGQQVTLSCSPISGHRSVSWYQQTPGQGLQFLFEYFSETQRNKGNFPGRFSGRQFSNSRSEMNVSTLELGDSALYLCASSFTGTSGLVPGTDTQYFGPGTRLTVL.

The chain couples TRBV5-6 to TRBJ1-1; 12 positions match TRBD1. The germline CDR1 and CDR2 sequences are SGHDT and YYEEEE. This CDR3 region has 14 residues. The V segment lost 4 bases and the J segment 10 bases; nucleotides outside the gene matches: 8. The CDR3, as DNA: TGTGCCAGCAGCCTTGGGGACAGGGGGCGAGGAGCTTTCTTT. It encodes CASSLGDRGRGAFF.

The sample holds a few counts of this clone. The V call is TRBV5-4, the J call TRBJ1-4; TRBD1 aligns across 8 bases. CDR1 and CDR2 (germline): SGHNT, YYREEE (reference sequence). The trim removed 4 bases at V and 3 bases at J, leaving 2 bases unmatched. This CDR3 comprises 14 residues. CDR3 sequence (DNA): TGTGCCAGCAGCAGGACAGGGTCTAATGAAAAACTGTTTTTT. It translates to CASSRTGSNEKLFF.

The chain links TRBV6-1 to TRBJ2-3; D might be TRBD1 (6 bases). The CDR3 has 13 amino acids. Germline V gene data show CDR1 as MNHNS and CDR2 as SASEGT. The V end was cut by 11 bases, the J end by 0 bases, with 12 bases between. Written as DNA, the CDR3 is TGTGCCGGAAACCAGGGGAGCACAGATACGCAGTATTTT. Amino acid sequence: CAGNQGSTDTQYF.

V and J are TRBV7-2 and TRBJ2-7; the match to TRBD2 covers 10 bases. The CDR3 runs to 15 residues. V trimming: 5 bases; J trimming: 7 bases; junction bases outside the gene matches: 11. Germline CDR1 reads SGHTA; CDR2 reads FQGNSA. The CDR3 is CASSKQAGGPGEQYF. CDR3 bases: TGTGCCAGCAGCAAGCAAGCGGGAGGGCCGGGAGAGCAGTACTTC.

The chain employs TRBV7-2 and TRBJ2-5; 8 bases line up with TRBD2. The CDR3 is 16 residues long. CDR1 is SGHTA, CDR2 FQGNSA, per germline. V lost 3 bases to trimming and J lost 1 base; unmatched junction nucleotides: 7. CDR3 in amino acids: CASSFEPSGFQETQYF. Written as DNA, the CDR3 is TGTGCCAGCAGCTTCGAACCTAGCGGGTTCCAAGAGACCCAGTACTTC.

V and J are TRBV6-5 and TRBJ2-7; the D gene is possibly TRBD2 (6 bases). Germline CDR1 is MNHEY and CDR2 is SVGAGI. This CDR3 spans 13 amino acids. Trimming shortened V by 8 bases and J by 7 bases, and 18 bases separated the two germline ends. The CDR3 here is CASRRAGLFEQYF. CDR3 nucleotide sequence: TGTGCCAGCCGGAGGGCCGGTTTATTTGAGCAGTACTTC.

The gene calls are TRBV7-9 and TRBJ1-1; possible D gene TRBD1, 5 bases. Per germline, CDR1 SEHNR and CDR2 FQNEAQ (reference sequence). V gave up 8 bases and J gave up 5 bases, with 15 bases separating them. The CDR3 spans 13 residues. The CDR3 DNA is TGTGCCAGCGGCCATTTAGGGGCGACTGAAGCTTTCTTT. Translating it yields CASGHLGATEAFF. Based on the CDR3 plus reference TRBV7-9 and TRBJ1-1, the full variable domain is DTGVSQNPRHKITKRGQNVTFRCDPISEHNRLYWYRQTLGQGPEFLTYFQNEAQLEKSRLLSDRFSAERPKGSFSTLEIQRTEQGDSAMYLCASGHLGATEAFFGQGTRLTVV.

This rearrangement joins TRBV7-2 to TRBJ1-6; D may be TRBD1 (5 bases). The ends were cut back, 2 bases at V and 6 bases at J, with 14 bases in the middle. This CDR3 is built from 16 residues. From germline, CDR1 is SGHTA and CDR2 FQGNSA. In DNA form, the CDR3 reads TGTGCCAGCAGCTTACATGCGGGACTTATTAATTCACCCCTCCACTTT. Its translation: CASSLHAGLINSPLHF.

This chain links TRBV18 with TRBJ2-2; 10 positions match TRBD1. This CDR3 region has 18 residues. J lost 6 bases, V lost 0 bases, and 10 bases had no gene match. The V gene's germline CDR1 is KGHSH and CDR2 LQKENI. DNA of the CDR3: TGTGCCAGCTCACCACCTAAAGGGACAGGGGTGATGTCCGGGGAGCTGTTTTTT. Translating gives CASSPPKGTGVMSGELFF.

The rearrangement links TRBV6-1 to TRBJ1-1, with D possibly matching TRBD1 (5 bases). Germline V lookup: CDR1 MNHNS, CDR2 SASEGT. The CDR3 contains 14 residues. V lost 3 bases and J lost 6, with 14 bases in between. The CDR3 sequence: CASSDRGTLAEAFF. DNA of the CDR3: TGTGCCAGCAGTGATCGGGGGACCCTCGCTGAAGCTTTCTTT.

V usage is TRBV5-1 and J usage is TRBJ2-7; 9 bases fit TRBD2. Germline loops: CDR1 SGHRS, CDR2 YFSETQ. The CDR3 contains 17 residues. V shed 6 bases and J 0 bases; nucleotides not matched to a gene: 13. The CDR3 bases are TGCGCCAGCAACCCGGGACTAGCTCCTTCCCGCTCCTACGAGCAGTACTTC. Its translation: CASNPGLAPSRSYEQYF.

The chain has TRBV5-6 and TRBJ2-7; no firm D call. CDR3 length equals 12 residues. The germline CDR1 and CDR2 sequences are SGHDT and YYEEEE. Trimming cost V 0 bases and J 2 bases, with 3 bases left between them. CDR3 sequence: CASSLGTYEQYF. As DNA, the CDR3 is TGTGCCAGCAGCTTGGGTACCTACGAGCAGTACTTC.

The V and J genes are TRBV2 and TRBJ1-1; D remains ambiguous. Trimming pared 3 bases from V and 8 bases from J, leaving 19 bases between. The CDR3 totals 15 residues. The germline CDR1 and CDR2 sequences are SNHLY and FYNNEI. The CDR3 region is CASSEYQVVTAEAFF. As DNA, the CDR3 is TGTGCCAGCAGTGAGTATCAGGTTGTGACCGCCGAAGCTTTCTTT.

In this sample, this clone turned up once. This chain links TRBV7-9 with TRBJ2-2; unclear D gene. In germline, CDR1 is SEHNR, CDR2 FQNEAQ (reference sequence). The CDR3 has 13 amino acids. With 4 bases removed from V and 6 bases from J, the gap between germline ends came to 9 bases. The CDR3 spells CASSYFFAGELFF. In nucleotides, the CDR3 is TGTGCCAGCAGCTACTTCTTTGCCGGGGAGCTGTTTTTT.

This clone was counted only a few times. The chain is built from TRBV21-1 and TRBJ1-1; TRBD1 reflects the table's D call only, with no check against the DNA. TRBV21-1 is labeled a pseudogene. This CDR3 spans 18 amino acids. CDR3 loop: CASSNGLTGPSGNTEAFF. In nucleotides, the CDR3 is TGTGCCAGCAGCAATGGCCTGACAGGACCTAGTGGGAACACTGAAGCTTTCTTT.

The chain employs TRBV2 and TRBJ2-1; perhaps TRBD2 as D (5 bases). The V end was cut by 5 bases, the J end by 1 base, with 21 bases between. The length of the CDR3 is 18 residues. The germline V gene encodes CDR1 SNHLY and CDR2 FYNNEI. The CDR3 reads CASSRKPQFRGSYNEQFF. The CDR3, as DNA: TGTGCCAGCAGTCGGAAACCTCAATTTCGGGGTTCCTACAATGAGCAGTTCTTC. The full variable domain, with the rest looked up from reference TRBV2 and TRBJ2-1, is EPEVTQTPSHQVTQMGQEVILRCVPISNHLYFYWYRQILGQKVEFLVSFYNNEISEKSEIFDDQFSVERPDGSNFTLKIRSTKLEDSAMYFCASSRKPQFRGSYNEQFFGPGTRLTVL.

This chain connects TRBV18 to TRBJ1-5; D call uncertain. This CDR3 region has 15 residues. Germline-derived CDR1 and CDR2 are KGHSH and LQKENI. V was trimmed by 3 bases and J by 2 bases, leaving 11 bases between them. CDR3 in DNA: TGTGCCAGCTCACCGACTGTGAGTGGCAATCAGCCCCAGCATTTT. Protein sequence: CASSPTVSGNQPQHF.

This chain connects TRBV29-1 to TRBJ2-5, with a weak D call TRBD2 (7 bases). Germline V lookup: CDR1 SQVTM, CDR2 ANQGSEA. The CDR3 runs to 13 residues. V lost 2 bases, J lost 4 bases, and 11 bases lay in between. In DNA, the CDR3 is TGCAGCGTTGAACGGGGGGCAGGAGAGACCCAGTACTTC. Amino acids: CSVERGAGETQYF.